This entry describes one TCR beta chain. This clone was recorded many times. This receptor's antigen is unknown. No much larger clone is present one base from it, and per-base qualities are unavailable. The record originates from a study of radiotherapy plus CTLA-4 blockade in lung cancer (dated 2018 in TCRdb). A note on the overall study: Objective responses occurred in roughly 19% of enrolled patients, and just over 30% achieved disease control. The investigation overall reported the following: Increased serum interferon-beta after radiation, together with early dynamic changes in blood T cell clones, were reported to be the strongest predictors of response. TCR clones derived from tumors expanded in peripheral blood after treatment with radiotherapy and ipilimumab.

Focal radiation therapy combined with CTLA-4 blockade (ipilimumab) was tested in patients with chemo-refractory metastatic non-small-cell lung cancer. From V the trimming removes 5 bases and from J it removes 0 bases, while the gene matches leave 10 bases of the junction unaccounted for. Spanning cysteine to phenylalanine, the CDR3 consists of 17 amino acids. The DNA shown is the 51-base CDR3, in frame from base 1. CDR1 and CDR2, per the germline V gene, are SGHTA and FQGTGA. Libraries were constructed by the immunoSEQ multiplex PCR assay. Here the immuneACCESS table is served through TCRdb, limited to in-frame sequences with V and J called. Missing clones are a known gap in these copies; in checked studies unresolved V genes cover under half, and the rest lacks a known reason. Here the sample has some 100,000 clones; 75% to 80% occur a single time. Approximately 5.2% of the sample lies in the top ten.

The sequence came from a human donor with non-small cell lung cancer who had a partial response to radiotherapy plus ipilimumab. The sequenced sample was peripheral blood, obtained from a patient treated with radiotherapy plus ipilimumab. Rearrangement joined TRBV7-3 to TRBJ2-1; 7 junctional bases match TRBD2. The CDR3: CASSPGTSAISYNEQFF. The nucleotides read TGTGCCAGCAGCCCGGGTACTAGCGCCATCTCCTACAATGAGCAGTTCTTC.